These 9 T cell receptor beta chains were all obtained from the same sample, sequenced in a study of T cells in localized non-small cell lung cancer. Method: immunoSEQ multiplex PCR; TCRdb's copy keeps in-frame clones and lacks some. This sample has around 24,000 clones, with about 86% found just once. The sample consisted of PBMCs, taken before any cancer treatment. The receptors shown here come from a man aged 40 to 69 with stage II lung adenocarcinoma.

The chain carries TRBV6-5 and TRBJ2-3; D gene unclear. The V end lost 6 bases, the J end lost 9 bases, and 13 bases lay between the germline ends. There are 12 residues in the CDR3. CDR1 is MNHEY, CDR2 SVGAGI, per germline. The chain's CDR3 is CASSPPGLTQYF. The CDR3 bases are TGTGCCAGCAGCCCCCCAGGATTGACGCAGTATTTT.

The chain employs TRBV18 and TRBJ2-7, with 8 nucleotides matching TRBD2. V was clipped by 6 bases and J by 4 bases; unmatched bases: 14. CDR1 and CDR2 (germline): KGHSH, LQKENI. The CDR3 contains 16 residues. This CDR3 is CASSRFQSGGVYEQYF. CDR3 bases: TGTGCCAGCTCTCGGTTCCAATCGGGAGGGGTGTACGAGCAGTACTTC.

This clone was seen a handful of times. This chain joins TRBV18 and TRBJ1-1; D may be TRBD1 (6 bases). The germline V gene has CDR1 KGHSH and CDR2 LQKENI. Trimming removed 4 bases at V and 1 base at J, with 19 bases between. The CDR3 sequence is 17 residues long. The CDR3 nucleotides read TGTGCCAGCTCACTGGAGGGGGTGGGTCGGAGGAACACTGAAGCTTTCTTT. Protein sequence: CASSLEGVGRRNTEAFF.

The J gene is TRBJ2-2, the V gene TRBV4-1; perhaps TRBD1 as D (5 bases). The CDR3 totals 13 residues. CDR1 and CDR2 (germline): MGHRA, YSYEKL. V lost 5 bases to trimming and J lost 6 bases, with 10 bases between them. The CDR3 here is CASSARVSGELFF. CDR3 coding DNA: TGCGCCAGCAGCGCCAGGGTGTCCGGGGAGCTGTTTTTT.

This rearrangement joins TRBV27 to TRBJ1-2, with TRBD1 identical over 7 bases. Per germline, CDR1 MNHEY and CDR2 SMNVEV (reference sequence). V dropped 8 bases and J dropped 3; count of bases not matched to a gene: 6. This CDR3 spans 13 amino acids. The DNA of the CDR3 is TGTGCCAGCGGGACCGGGACAGACTATGGCTACACCTTC. Translating it yields CASGTGTDYGYTF.

This chain joins TRBV18 and TRBJ1-2, with 8 bases identical to TRBD1. The V gene's germline CDR1 is KGHSH and CDR2 LQKENI. The CDR3 sequence is 17 residues long. J was trimmed by 6 bases and V by 2 bases; bases with no gene match: 14. The CDR3 sequence: CASSPWTAGGNSHGYTF. The CDR3 region has the DNA TGTGCCAGCTCACCATGGACGGCAGGGGGCAACTCCCATGGCTACACCTTC.

For the CDR3, the DNA is TGTGCCAGCAGCCAAACCGGGACAGGGGGCGCCTATGGCTACACCTTC. Translated, it gives CASSQTGTGGAYGYTF. The V gene is TRBV14, the J gene TRBJ1-2; 12 bases agree with TRBD1. CDR1 is SGHDN and CDR2 is FVKESK in the germline V gene. The V segment lost 2 bases and the J segment 4 bases; nucleotides outside the gene matches: 5. This CDR3 spans 16 amino acids.

V gene TRBV6-6 combines with J gene TRBJ2-3; no firm D call. The CDR3 has 13 residues. Trimming removed 10 bases at V and 1 base at J, with 12 bases between. Germline lookup yields CDR1 MNHNY and CDR2 SVGAGI (reference sequence). The DNA of the CDR3 is TGTGCCATCCGAGAAAGGGGCACAGATACGCAGTATTTT. This codes for CAIRERGTDTQYF.

This chain uses TRBV11-3 with TRBJ2-2; tentatively, D is TRBD1 (5 bases). The CDR3 has 13 amino acids. The germline V and J ends were trimmed by 7 bases and 6 bases, with 12 bases remaining between them. In germline, CDR1 is SGHNT, CDR2 YENEEA. The CDR3 DNA reads as TGTGCCAGCACTTCAGGGTTCCCCGGGGAGCTGTTTTTT. Residues: CASTSGFPGELFF. Looking up the rest from reference TRBV11-3 and TRBJ2-2 gives the full variable domain: EAGVVQSPRYKIIEKKQPVAFWCNPISGHNTLYWYLQNLGQGPELLIRYENEEAVDDSQLPKDRFSAERLKGVDSTLKIQPAELGDSAVYLCASTSGFPGELFFGEGSRLTVL.